One sample yielded the 29 T cell receptor beta chains listed below, sequenced in a study of CD8 T cells in ankylosing spondylitis. TCRdb reprocessed the 5' RACE reads via MiXCR and lists one record per CDR3 protein. The sample lists around 120,000 distinct CDR3 sequences, roughly an eighth occurring once. Sequencing was carried out using blood, either unsorted or a sorted T cell fraction (not recorded which). The receptors stem from a female donor with ankylosing spondylitis or in good health (not recorded which).

As concerns this clonotype: This may stem from a read error, because a much larger clone lies one nucleotide away. V usage is TRBV12-3 or TRBV12-4 and J usage is TRBJ2-3; D is possibly TRBD1 (6 bases). The CDR3 length is 15 residues. Deletions cut 5 bases from V and 0 bases from J, with 12 bases between. The CDR3: CASSPRQASTDTQYF. DNA of the CDR3: TGTGCCAGCAGTCCCAGACAGGCTAGCACAGATACGCAGTATTTT.

This clonotype came up a few times. The chain joins TRBV12-3 or TRBV12-4 to TRBJ2-3; TRBD2 agrees at 9 bases. With 5 bases clipped from V and 2 bases from J, the junction kept 5 bases outside the gene matches. There are 15 residues in the CDR3. CDR3 coding DNA: TGTGCCAGCAGTCTCCAGCGGGGGGCCACAGATACGCAGTATTTT. As protein: CASSLQRGATDTQYF.

The DNA of the CDR3 is TGTGCCAGCAGCTTAGTAGGCAGCTTGAACACTGAAGCTTTCTTT. This gives the protein CASSLVGSLNTEAFF. The rearrangement links TRBV7-8 to TRBJ1-1; no reliable D call. CDR3 length: 15 amino acids. V shed 1 base and J shed 0 bases, with 9 bases lying between them. Germline V CDR1 and CDR2: SGHVS, FQNEAQ.

In its sample, this clonotype was seen many times. V gene TRBV7-3 combines with J gene TRBJ1-3, with TRBD1 as a possible D gene (6 bases). The CDR3 covers 15 residues. The V gene lost 5 bases and the J gene lost 2 bases, with 13 bases spanning the gap. The germline CDR1 and CDR2 sequences are SGHTA and FQGTGA. DNA for the CDR3: TGTGCCAGCAGCCCCCGCGGGGGCGCTGGAAACACCATATATTTT. The encoded protein is CASSPRGGAGNTIYF.

This clonotype was counted a single time. This chain connects TRBV5-1 to TRBJ2-7; 7 bases agree with TRBD1. The CDR3 consists of 15 residues. V lost 4 bases, J lost 1 base, and 8 bases stayed unmatched. Germline values: CDR1 SGHRS, CDR2 YFSETQ. DNA of the CDR3: TGCGCCAGCAGCCCTGGTGGGACAGCTTCCTACGAGCAGTACTTC. This sequence encodes CASSPGGTASYEQYF.

This clonotype was counted at least ten times. The chain joins TRBV20-1 to TRBJ2-3; 13 nucleotides align to TRBD2. Germline lookup yields CDR1 DFQATT and CDR2 SNEGSKA (reference sequence). J lost 5 bases, V lost 3 bases, and 11 bases had no gene match. The CDR3 totals 17 residues. CDR3 DNA sequence: TGCAGTGCTAGCCCCCGGGGACTAGCGGGATACAGAGATACGCAGTATTTT. It encodes CSASPRGLAGYRDTQYF.

This clonotype was detected ten times or more. The CDR3 loop reads CSANGLAGGWDNEQFF. The CDR3 DNA reads as TGCAGTGCAAACGGACTAGCGGGGGGGTGGGACAATGAGCAGTTCTTC. The chain has TRBV20-1 and TRBJ2-1, with 15 positions matching TRBD2. The CDR3 is 16 amino acids. The V gene's germline CDR1 is DFQATT and CDR2 SNEGSKA (reference sequence). The junction had 8 bases not matched to a gene; V was cut back by 6 bases and J by 5 bases.

This clonotype showed up many times. This chain joins TRBV29-1 and TRBJ1-5; possibly TRBD1 for D (6 bases). Deletions cut 6 bases from V and 4 bases from J, with 13 bases between. Germline V lookup: CDR1 SQVTM, CDR2 ANQGSEA. The CDR3 is 13 amino acids. The CDR3 region is CSVITGYNQPQHF. CDR3 in DNA: TGCAGCGTCATAACAGGGTATAATCAGCCCCAGCATTTT.

The sample holds a few counts of this clonotype. This rearrangement joins TRBV27 to TRBJ2-2; 11 positions match TRBD2. The germline gives CDR1 MNHEY, CDR2 SMNVEV (reference sequence). The CDR3 loop spans 19 amino acids. Unmatched junction bases numbered 15, after V lost 7 bases and J lost 2 bases. The DNA of the CDR3 is TGTGCCAGCATCTTAGAGAGTAGCGGGAGGGCCGTAAACACCGGGGAGCTGTTTTTT. Translation gives CASILESSGRAVNTGELFF.

There are a few counts of this clonotype. The chain employs TRBV18 and TRBJ2-5; TRBD1 aligns across 9 bases. The CDR3 has 15 amino acids. Germline trimming cut 0 bases from V and 5 bases from J; bases unmatched to any gene: 4. Germline loops: CDR1 KGHSH, CDR2 LQKENI. CDR3 sequence (DNA): TGTGCCAGCTCACCACCTACAGGGGGCGAGGAGACCCAGTACTTC. Amino acids: CASSPPTGGEETQYF.

The chain uses TRBV7-8 and TRBJ1-2, with 7 bases that match TRBD1. The CDR3 contains 12 residues. Germline CDR1 and CDR2: SGHVS and FQNEAQ. V dropped 5 bases and J dropped 8; count of bases not matched to a gene: 5. The CDR3 DNA follows: TGTGCCAGCAGCGCGACAGGGTACGGCTACACCTTC. This gives the protein CASSATGYGYTF.

This clonotype was recorded at least ten times. The rearrangement uses TRBV12-3 or TRBV12-4 and TRBJ2-1; 7 bases line up with TRBD1. The CDR3 has 12 residues. The V gene end was trimmed by 10 bases and the J gene end by 6 bases; junction bases not matched to a gene: 6. CDR3 bases: TGTGCCATTAGGGGGCGGTCCAATGAGCAGTTCTTC. Its translation is CAIRGRSNEQFF.

The rearrangement joins TRBV6-1 to TRBJ2-1; 9 bases match TRBD1. This CDR3 contains 14 residues. V gave up 6 bases and J gave up 5 bases; unmatched junction bases: 5. CDR1 and CDR2 from the germline V gene are MNHNS and SASEGT. The CDR3 region is CASSRDRVNNEQFF. In DNA form, the CDR3 reads TGTGCCAGCAGCCGGGACAGGGTGAACAATGAGCAGTTCTTC.

This clonotype was detected ten times or more. This sequence joins TRBV5-1 and TRBJ2-3; 8 nucleotides align to TRBD2. Germline V CDR1 and CDR2: SGHRS, YFSETQ. Trimming removed 0 bases from V and 0 bases from J; junction bases left unmatched: 3. The CDR3 totals 16 residues. This CDR3 is CASSLGLAGSTDTQYF. CDR3 in DNA: TGCGCCAGCAGCTTGGGGTTAGCGGGAAGCACAGATACGCAGTATTTT.

This clonotype was seen more than once but under ten times. The chain couples TRBV7-8 to TRBJ2-3; 8 bases fit TRBD2. The junction had 9 bases not matched to a gene; V was cut back by 1 base and J by 6 bases. The germline gives CDR1 SGHVS, CDR2 FQNEAQ. This CDR3 comprises 16 residues. DNA for the CDR3: TGTGCCAGCAGCTTAGAGATTAGCGGGGCGGGGGATACGCAGTATTTT. Amino acid sequence: CASSLEISGAGDTQYF.

The chain combines TRBV6-2 or TRBV6-3 with TRBJ2-3; the D gene is possibly TRBD2 (5 bases). Germline V gene lookup returns CDR1 MNHEY and CDR2 SVGEGT. Trimming removed 2 bases from V and 5 bases from J, with 5 bases in between. This CDR3 is built from 12 residues. CDR3: CASSYEGDTQYF. In DNA form, the CDR3 reads TGTGCCAGCAGTTACGAGGGAGATACGCAGTATTTT.

To note about this clonotype: A junction boundary mismatches the germline segment, possibly from a read error. The CDR3 nucleotides are TGCAGTGCTAGACAGTCACTGCACTACAATGAGCAGCTCTTC. Translation: CSARQSLHYNEQLF. The chain carries TRBV20-1 and TRBJ2-1; D remains ambiguous. CDR3 length: 14 residues. In germline, CDR1 is DFQATT, CDR2 SNEGSKA (reference sequence).

A word on this clonotype: Just one base apart from a much larger clone, this may be a read error. V gene TRBV20-1 combines with J gene TRBJ2-1; 7 bases fit TRBD1. J lost 7 bases, V lost 3 bases, and 3 bases had no gene match. This CDR3 is built from 12 residues. Germline V gene lookup returns CDR1 DFQATT and CDR2 SNEGSKA (reference sequence). The DNA for the CDR3 is TGCAGTGCTAGCGGGACAGAGAATGAGCAGTTCTTC. Amino acids: CSASGTENEQFF.

This clonotype appeared many times. The J gene is TRBJ2-3, the V gene TRBV5-1, with D possibly TRBD2 on 6 matching bases. The CDR3 is made up of 14 amino acids. The germline V gene has CDR1 SGHRS and CDR2 YFSETQ. V was shortened by 7 bases and J by 4 bases, with 16 bases between the two germline ends. CDR3 sequence (DNA): TGCGCCAGCGCCTCCGAACTAGCTTCAGATACGCAGTATTTT. This encodes CASASELASDTQYF. The full variable domain, rest sourced from reference TRBV5-1 and TRBJ2-3, is KAGVTQTPRYLIKTRGQQVTLSCSPISGHRSVSWYQQTPGQGLQFLFEYFSETQRNKGNFPGRFSGRQFSNSRSEMNVSTLELGDSALYLCASASELASDTQYFGPGTRLTVL.

This clonotype was seen many times. The chain combines TRBV7-2 with TRBJ2-1, with 9 bases lining up with TRBD2. The ends lost 1 base at V and 10 bases at J; junction bases unmatched: 8. Germline values: CDR1 SGHTA, CDR2 FQGNSA. The CDR3 consists of 15 residues. CDR3 bases: TGTGCCAGCAGCTTAGAGTTAGCGGGGGTTCGGGAGCAGTTCTTC. Its translation: CASSLELAGVREQFF.

This clonotype was detected ten times or more. The rearrangement joins TRBV20-1 to TRBJ2-7; TRBD1 is a possible D gene (6 bases). From germline, CDR1 is DFQATT and CDR2 SNEGSKA (reference sequence). This CDR3 spans 14 amino acids. The germline V and J ends were trimmed by 3 bases and 3 bases, with 15 bases remaining between them. The CDR3 DNA reads as TGCAGTGCTAGCCCCTCGGGACAAATCTACGAGCAGTACTTC. Amino acid sequence: CSASPSGQIYEQYF.

J is TRBJ2-7 and V is TRBV5-1; 9 bases align to TRBD1. Germline V gene sequence: CDR1 SGHRS, CDR2 YFSETQ. V lost 4 bases to trimming and J lost 6 bases; unmatched junction nucleotides: 8. The CDR3 is 14 amino acids. The CDR3 loop reads CASSPTGGSIEQYF. CDR3 nucleotide sequence: TGCGCCAGCAGCCCGACAGGGGGTTCTATCGAGCAGTACTTC.

The V and J genes are TRBV20-1 and TRBJ2-5, with 7 bases identical to TRBD2. The CDR3 is 14 residues long. CDR1 and CDR2 from the germline V gene are DFQATT and SNEGSKA (reference sequence). The J segment lost 4 bases and the V segment lost 5 bases, leaving 10 bases of the junction unmatched. CDR3 loop: CSAVRDYSTETQYF. CDR3 in DNA: TGCAGTGCTGTACGGGACTACTCGACAGAGACCCAGTACTTC.

The table lists this clonotype with many counts. This chain joins TRBV15 and TRBJ1-4, with D unresolved. The CDR3 is 17 residues long. Germline V CDR1 and CDR2: LNHNV, YYDKDF (reference sequence). The germline V and J ends were trimmed by 0 bases and 4 bases, with 15 bases remaining between them. The CDR3, as DNA: TGTGCCACCAGCAGAGATCAAACCGGGCGGTTTAATGAAAAACTGTTTTTT. Translating gives CATSRDQTGRFNEKLFF.

A word on this clonotype: A much larger clone differs from this one at a single base, so this may be a read error. The chain combines TRBV20-1 with TRBJ2-5, with D perhaps being TRBD1 or TRBD2 (5 bases each). The ends were cut back, 3 bases at V and 2 bases at J, with 10 bases in the middle. The germline CDR1 and CDR2 sequences are DFQATT and SNEGSKA (reference sequence). The CDR3 covers 13 residues. CDR3 loop: CSASWDAQETQYF. DNA for the CDR3: TGCAGTGCTAGCTGGGACGCACAAGAGACCCAGTACTTC.

This clonotype was detected only a few times. V and J are TRBV7-3 and TRBJ2-1, with a weak D call TRBD2 (6 bases). The CDR3 is made up of 14 amino acids. With 6 bases removed from V and 4 bases from J, the gap between germline ends came to 13 bases. CDR1 is SGHTA, CDR2 FQGTGA, per germline. The CDR3 coding sequence is TGTGCCAGCAGATACGAGGCGGGGTACAATGAGCAGTTCTTC. Protein sequence: CASRYEAGYNEQFF.

The J gene is TRBJ2-3, the V gene TRBV7-9; D is unresolved. The CDR3 length is 14 residues. Trimming shortened V by 1 base and J by 2 bases, and 7 bases separated the two germline ends. Germline lookup yields CDR1 SEHNR and CDR2 FQNEAQ (reference sequence). CDR3 sequence reads: CASSLERPTDTQYF. The CDR3 DNA reads TGTGCCAGCAGCTTAGAGCGACCCACAGATACGCAGTATTTT.

This clonotype was found many times. V is TRBV12-3 or TRBV12-4 and J is TRBJ2-1, with 9 bases fitting TRBD2. V lost 2 bases to trimming and J lost 1 base; unmatched junction nucleotides: 6. The CDR3 contains 17 residues. CDR3 DNA: TGTGCCAGCAGTTTAACGGCGGGGGGGATTTCCTACAATGAGCAGTTCTTC. Its translation: CASSLTAGGISYNEQFF.

This clonotype was seen many times. The chain couples TRBV29-1 to TRBJ2-5, with 8 bases fitting TRBD1. The CDR3 totals 12 residues. The V gene end was trimmed by 6 bases and the J gene end by 1 base; junction bases not matched to a gene: 1. The germline CDR1 and CDR2 sequences are SQVTM and ANQGSEA. The CDR3 loop reads CSVDRGQETQYF. CDR3 nucleotide sequence: TGCAGCGTCGACAGGGGCCAAGAGACCCAGTACTTC.